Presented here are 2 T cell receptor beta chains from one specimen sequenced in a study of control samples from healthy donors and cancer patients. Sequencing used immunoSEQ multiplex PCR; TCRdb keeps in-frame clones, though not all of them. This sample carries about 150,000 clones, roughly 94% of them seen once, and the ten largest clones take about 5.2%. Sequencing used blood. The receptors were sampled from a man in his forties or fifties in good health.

The CDR3 coding sequence is TGCGCCAGCAGCCGCCAACCTTGGGAGACCCAGTACTTC. Protein product: CASSRQPWETQYF. J is TRBJ2-5 and V is TRBV4-1; no firm D call. CDR1 is MGHRA, CDR2 YSYEKL, per germline. V was trimmed by 4 bases and J by 5 bases, leaving 11 bases between them. This CDR3 spans 13 amino acids.

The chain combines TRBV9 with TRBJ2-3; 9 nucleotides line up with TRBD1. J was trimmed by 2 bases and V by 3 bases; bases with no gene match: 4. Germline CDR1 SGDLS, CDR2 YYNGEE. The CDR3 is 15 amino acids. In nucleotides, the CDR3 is TGTGCCAGCAGCGCCGGGACAGGGACCACAGATACGCAGTATTTT. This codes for CASSAGTGTTDTQYF. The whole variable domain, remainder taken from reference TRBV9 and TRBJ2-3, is DSGVTQTPKHLITATGQRVTLRCSPRSGDLSVYWYQQSLDQGLQFLIQYYNGEERAKGNILERFSAQQFPDLHSELNLSSLELGDSALYFCASSAGTGTTDTQYFGPGTRLTVL.